This passage covers 30 T cell receptor beta chains from one sample sequenced in a study of blood T cell repertoires in COVID-19. Clones were read by immunoSEQ multiplex PCR, and TCRdb kept only the in-frame ones, dropping some. The data show around 170,000 clones, roughly four fifths seen once. The sample was PBMCs or T cells enriched from blood (not recorded which). The receptors were sampled from a man aged 45-65 years who had recovered from COVID-19.

J is TRBJ1-6 and V is TRBV9; 9 positions match TRBD1. CDR3 size: 15 residues. Per germline, CDR1 SGDLS and CDR2 YYNGEE. The V gene end was trimmed by 4 bases and the J gene end by 5 bases; junction bases not matched to a gene: 4. CDR3 DNA sequence: TGTGCCAGCAGCCCCCGGGACAGGGATAATTCACCCCTCCACTTT. Protein product: CASSPRDRDNSPLHF.

The genes are TRBV27 and TRBJ1-2; 10 nucleotides match TRBD1. The CDR3 has 13 amino acids. Germline CDR1 reads MNHEY; CDR2 reads SMNVEV (reference sequence). V shed 6 bases and J 5 bases; nucleotides not matched to a gene: 3. The CDR3 DNA is TGTGCCAGCAGCCGGGACAGGGGATATGGCTACACCTTC. The encoded protein is CASSRDRGYGYTF.

In this sample, this clone turned up a few times. The chain is built from TRBV18 and TRBJ2-2; tentative D call: TRBD2 (5 bases). Germline V CDR1 and CDR2: KGHSH, LQKENI. This CDR3 is 17 amino acids long. Trimming removed 6 bases at V and 1 base at J, with 18 bases between. The CDR3 DNA sequence: TGTGCCAGCTCCCCGACTTTAGCCGGGGTGAACACCGGGGAGCTGTTTTTT. It encodes CASSPTLAGVNTGELFF.

This clone was counted between two and nine times. The same CDR3 arises from other DNA sequences in this sample as well. The chain is built from TRBV18 and TRBJ1-1; D call uncertain. The CDR3 runs to 14 residues. V was trimmed by 3 bases and J by 0 bases, leaving 8 bases between them. The germline V gene has CDR1 KGHSH and CDR2 LQKENI. In DNA, the CDR3 is TGTGCCAGCTCACCGGCGGGTATGAACACTGAAGCTTTCTTT. Encoded protein: CASSPAGMNTEAFF. Combining the CDR3 with reference TRBV18 and TRBJ1-1 gives the whole variable domain NAGVMQNPRHLVRRRGQEARLRCSPMKGHSHVYWYRQLPEEGLKFMVYLQKENIIDESGMPKERFSAEFPKEGPSILRIQQVVRGDSAAYFCASSPAGMNTEAFFGQGTRLTVV.

This clone was observed a handful of times. This rearrangement joins TRBV7-2 to TRBJ1-3; D remains unclear. CDR3 length equals 14 residues. Germline CDR1 reads SGHTA; CDR2 reads FQGNSA. V lost 3 bases and J lost 2, with 8 bases in between. This CDR3 reads CASSFGGPGNTIYF. For the CDR3, the DNA is TGTGCCAGCAGCTTTGGAGGGCCTGGAAACACCATATATTTT.

V usage is TRBV5-1 and J usage is TRBJ1-2, with 7 bases fitting TRBD1. Trimming cost V 3 bases and J 11 bases; bases outside gene matches: 4. Germline V gene data show CDR1 as SGHRS and CDR2 as YFSETQ. The CDR3 is 11 residues long. CDR3 sequence reads: CASSSGQAYTF. In DNA form, the CDR3 reads TGCGCCAGCAGCTCTGGACAGGCTTACACCTTC.

This clone was counted between two and nine times. V and J are TRBV27 and TRBJ1-1, with TRBD1 matching over 7 bases. Germline values: CDR1 MNHEY, CDR2 SMNVEV (reference sequence). The CDR3 loop spans 14 amino acids. V lost 1 base to trimming and J lost 4 bases; unmatched junction nucleotides: 3. In DNA, the CDR3 is TGTGCCAGCAGTTTATATGGGACAGCCACTGAAGCTTTCTTT. It yields the protein CASSLYGTATEAFF.

This sequence joins TRBV19 and TRBJ1-1; TRBD1 matches 8 bases. Germline assignment: CDR1 LNHDA and CDR2 SQIVND (reference sequence). This CDR3 spans 15 amino acids. The V segment lost 5 bases and the J segment 4 bases; nucleotides outside the gene matches: 9. CDR3 residues: CASSARDRPTTEAFF. The CDR3, as DNA: TGTGCCAGTAGTGCCCGGGACAGGCCCACCACTGAAGCTTTCTTT.

This clone has just a few counts. The rearrangement links TRBV19 to TRBJ1-3; the D gene is possibly TRBD1 (5 bases). This CDR3 spans 17 amino acids. Trimming pared 2 bases from V and 0 bases from J, leaving 14 bases between. Germline CDR1 is LNHDA and CDR2 is SQIVND (reference sequence). CDR3 residues: CASSILVGRVSGNTIYF. CDR3 nucleotide sequence: TGTGCCAGTAGTATACTGGTCGGCAGGGTCTCTGGAAACACCATATATTTT.

The gene calls are TRBV7-9 and TRBJ1-2, with 8 bases aligning to TRBD1. Trimming cost V 4 bases and J 4 bases; bases outside gene matches: 8. This CDR3 is built from 15 residues. Germline V CDR1 and CDR2: SEHNR, FQNEAQ (reference sequence). In nucleotides, the CDR3 is TGTGCCAGCAGCTCGACAGGGGAACGGCTCTATGGCTACACCTTC. It is translated as CASSSTGERLYGYTF.

The gene calls are TRBV6-5 and TRBJ2-7; possibly TRBD2 for D (5 bases). CDR3 length: 15 residues. Germline values: CDR1 MNHEY, CDR2 SVGAGI. Trimming took off 4 bases at V and 3 bases at J, with 16 bases between the two ends. The CDR3 spells CASSWGVESIYEQYF. In nucleotides, the CDR3 is TGTGCCAGCAGTTGGGGAGTAGAGTCCATCTACGAGCAGTACTTC.

This clone has only one observation. The chain combines TRBV6-5 with TRBJ2-1; a weak D match, TRBD1 (7 bases). This CDR3 region has 13 residues. V was pared by 8 bases and J by 4 bases, with 12 bases between. In germline, CDR1 is MNHEY, CDR2 SVGAGI. The CDR3 coding sequence is TGTGCCAGCCAGGCAGGGGGGTACAATGAGCAGTTCTTC. Translation gives CASQAGGYNEQFF.

The rearrangement uses TRBV19 and TRBJ1-2; TRBD1 agrees at 12 bases. The CDR3 runs 16 residues. J gave up 8 bases and V 6 bases, and 13 bases lay outside the gene matches. Germline V gene lookup returns CDR1 LNHDA and CDR2 SQIVND (reference sequence). Written as DNA, the CDR3 is TGTGCCAGTAGCACCCTCCCGGGACAGGGGGCGCGGGGCTACACCTTC. This encodes CASSTLPGQGARGYTF. Full variable domain (rest looked up from reference TRBV19 and TRBJ1-2): DGGITQSPKYLFRKEGQNVTLSCEQNLNHDAMYWYRQDPGQGLRLIYYSQIVNDFQKGDIAEGYSVSREKKESFPLTVTSAQKNPTAFYLCASSTLPGQGARGYTFGSGTRLTVV.

The J gene is TRBJ2-5, the V gene TRBV24-1; possible D gene TRBD1, 7 bases. The CDR3 has 13 residues. The germline V gene encodes CDR1 KGHDR and CDR2 SFDVKD. V was pared by 7 bases and J by 3 bases, with 11 bases between. The CDR3 region is CATRGGTEETQYF. The CDR3 DNA reads as TGTGCCACCAGGGGCGGGACAGAAGAGACCCAGTACTTC.

This chain joins TRBV27 and TRBJ2-1; a possible D gene is TRBD2 (6 bases). V was trimmed by 4 bases and J by 4 bases, leaving 23 bases between them. Germline V CDR1 and CDR2: MNHEY, SMNVEV (reference sequence). This CDR3 has 18 amino acids. The CDR3 sequence: CASSYRAGARRGYNEQFF. CDR3 in DNA: TGTGCCAGCAGTTACCGAGCTGGGGCCAGGAGGGGTTACAATGAGCAGTTCTTC.

This clone was counted between two and nine times. The V call is TRBV14, the J call TRBJ1-6; tentatively, D is TRBD1 (6 bases). Trimming took 2 bases from V and 5 from J, leaving 10 bases between them. The CDR3 loop spans 15 amino acids. CDR1 is SGHDN, CDR2 FVKESK, per germline. CDR3 coding DNA: TGTGCCAGCAGCCAAAGGCGGACAGATAATTCACCCCTCCACTTT. Its protein is CASSQRRTDNSPLHF.

The V gene is TRBV29-1, the J gene TRBJ1-1; D is unclear. The CDR3 contains 14 residues. The germline CDR1 and CDR2 sequences are SQVTM and ANQGSEA. V dropped 2 bases and J dropped 4 bases, with 14 bases sitting between them. CDR3: CSVEYTPGSTEAFF. The CDR3 DNA is TGCAGCGTTGAATATACACCGGGGAGCACTGAAGCTTTCTTT.

This clone appeared a single time. The V gene is TRBV5-4, the J gene TRBJ2-7; 11 positions agree with TRBD2. This CDR3 is built from 15 residues. V lost 5 bases to trimming and J lost 3 bases; unmatched junction nucleotides: 7. Germline values: CDR1 SGHNT, CDR2 YYREEE (reference sequence). The CDR3: CASSVAGGPYYEQYF. The CDR3 DNA is TGTGCCAGCAGTGTAGCGGGGGGGCCCTACTACGAGCAGTACTTC.

The rearrangement joins TRBV6-4 to TRBJ1-4; D is perhaps TRBD1 (5 bases). With 8 bases removed from V and 3 bases from J, the gap between germline ends came to 16 bases. Germline V gene sequence: CDR1 MRHNA, CDR2 SNTAGT. CDR3 length: 15 amino acids. The chain's CDR3 is CASPMYWGANEKLFF. The CDR3 region has the DNA TGTGCCAGCCCCATGTACTGGGGGGCTAATGAAAAACTGTTTTTT.

This clone was detected only once. The V and J genes are TRBV7-8 and TRBJ1-4; 7 nucleotides line up with TRBD1. The germline V gene has CDR1 SGHVS and CDR2 FQNEAQ. V was clipped by 3 bases and J by 7 bases; unmatched bases: 5. The CDR3 loop spans 14 amino acids. CDR3 region: CASSLDRLGEKLFF. For the CDR3, the DNA is TGTGCCAGCAGCTTGGACAGGCTTGGTGAAAAACTGTTTTTT.

This sequence joins TRBV28 and TRBJ1-1; tentative D call: TRBD1 (6 bases). This CDR3 is built from 14 residues. V was pared by 2 bases and J by 2 bases, with 9 bases between. Germline V lookup: CDR1 MDHEN, CDR2 SYDVKM. The CDR3 loop is CASSLGTPNTEAFF. CDR3 bases: TGTGCCAGCAGTTTAGGGACACCTAACACTGAAGCTTTCTTT.

This clone has a single count. The chain carries TRBV2 and TRBJ2-5; 9 bases align to TRBD2. Trimming cost V 5 bases and J 7 bases; bases outside gene matches: 8. Germline V gene sequence: CDR1 SNHLY, CDR2 FYNNEI. The length of the CDR3 is 14 residues. DNA of the CDR3: TGTGCCAGCAGTAGCGGGGGGTGGCCGGCGACCCAGTACTTC. Translation: CASSSGGWPATQYF.

J is TRBJ2-5 and V is TRBV3-1 (or the pseudogene TRBV3-2); 15 nucleotides agree with TRBD2. This CDR3 region has 17 residues. CDR1 LGHDT and CDR2 YNNKEL come from the germline V gene (reference sequence). The V gene end was trimmed by 3 bases and the J gene end by 5 bases; junction bases not matched to a gene: 7. CDR3 coding DNA: TGTGCCAGCAGCCACCCTCGTGGGACTAGCGGGGGGGAGACCCAGTACTTC. This sequence encodes CASSHPRGTSGGETQYF.

The chain employs TRBV7-2 and TRBJ1-5, with D tentatively TRBD1 (6 bases). The germline V gene has CDR1 SGHTA and CDR2 FQGNSA. CDR3 length equals 14 residues. V was trimmed by 3 bases and J by 1 base, leaving 7 bases between them. In DNA, the CDR3 is TGTGCCAGCAGCTTCGGACAGAGCAATCAGCCCCAGCATTTT. Translated, it gives CASSFGQSNQPQHF.

The gene calls are TRBV19 and TRBJ1-6, with D possibly TRBD1 on 5 matching bases. Germline assignment: CDR1 LNHDA and CDR2 SQIVND (reference sequence). Trimming stripped 0 bases from V and 11 bases from J, with 14 bases between. CDR3 length: 15 amino acids. The CDR3 is CASSIEVGRGTPLHF. CDR3 in DNA: TGTGCCAGTAGTATAGAAGTCGGACGGGGGACACCCCTCCACTTT.

This chain's CDR3 is CASSQDFQGVGNEQFF. CDR3 bases: TGTGCCAGCAGCCAAGATTTCCAGGGCGTCGGCAATGAGCAGTTCTTC. This chain uses TRBV4-2 with TRBJ2-1, with D possibly matching TRBD1 (5 bases). Germline lookup yields CDR1 LGHNA and CDR2 YNFKEQ. The CDR3 length is 16 residues. The V end lost 0 bases, the J end lost 6 bases, and 15 bases lay between the germline ends.

The V and J genes are TRBV6-2 or TRBV6-3 and TRBJ2-1; TRBD2 aligns across 12 bases. Germline V gene sequence: CDR1 MNHEY, CDR2 SVGEGT. The CDR3 has 16 amino acids. J lost 2 bases, V lost 5 bases, and 4 bases had no gene match. DNA for the CDR3: TGTGCCAGCAGTCTCCTAGCGGGGGGGGCCTACAATGAGCAGTTCTTC. Amino acid sequence: CASSLLAGGAYNEQFF.

The chain links TRBV5-1 to TRBJ2-7; weak D call: TRBD1 (6 bases). The germline V gene encodes CDR1 SGHRS and CDR2 YFSETQ. This CDR3 has 15 amino acids. Between the trimmed V and J ends, which lost 3 bases and 2 bases, there was a span of 15 bases. The CDR3: CASSSAGTPTYEQYF. The CDR3, as DNA: TGCGCCAGCAGCTCCGCCGGGACACCCACCTACGAGCAGTACTTC.

The V and J genes are TRBV6-5 and TRBJ1-2; 9 positions match TRBD1. The CDR3 is 13 residues long. The germline V gene has CDR1 MNHEY and CDR2 SVGAGI. The V and J ends lost 6 bases and 5 bases, in that order; junction bases with no gene match: 4. As DNA, the CDR3 is TGTGCCAGCAGATACAGGGGGCATTATGGCTACACCTTC. This translates into CASRYRGHYGYTF.

The chain links TRBV5-1 to TRBJ2-7, with 7 positions matching TRBD2. The length of the CDR3 is 14 residues. Germline CDR1 is SGHRS and CDR2 is YFSETQ. The trim removed 4 bases at V and 3 bases at J, leaving 7 bases unmatched. The chain's CDR3 is CASSQSGAVYEQYF. In DNA, the CDR3 is TGCGCCAGCAGCCAGAGCGGGGCCGTCTACGAGCAGTACTTC.